The 2 T cell receptor beta chains listed next were all sequenced from one sample in a study of shared clonotypes between healthy human individuals. Sequenced by immunoSEQ multiplex PCR; TCRdb stores in-frame clones only, minus some. The sample yields 1,500,000 or so clones, more than 95% seen once. What was sequenced was naive CD4+ T cells sorted from blood. Subset reported: CD45RA+ positively selected. The receptors were sampled from a young man in good health.

J is TRBJ1-5 and V is TRBV6-1, with D unresolved. Germline lookup yields CDR1 MNHNS and CDR2 SASEGT. V was cut by 1 base and J by 0 bases, with 7 bases left in between. The CDR3 is 15 amino acids. CDR3 in amino acids: CASSEVRFSNQPQHF. The CDR3 DNA reads TGTGCCAGCAGTGAAGTAAGATTTAGCAATCAGCCCCAGCATTTT.

This chain uses TRBV9 with TRBJ2-4; 8 nucleotides agree with TRBD1. Trimming at V came to 4 bases and at J to 16 bases, leaving 13 bases not matched to a gene. The CDR3 sequence is 13 residues long. Germline values: CDR1 SGDLS, CDR2 YYNGEE. Here the CDR3 reads CASSPPSQGAFYF. The CDR3 coding sequence is TGTGCCAGCAGCCCCCCGTCGCAGGGGGCTTTTTACTTC.